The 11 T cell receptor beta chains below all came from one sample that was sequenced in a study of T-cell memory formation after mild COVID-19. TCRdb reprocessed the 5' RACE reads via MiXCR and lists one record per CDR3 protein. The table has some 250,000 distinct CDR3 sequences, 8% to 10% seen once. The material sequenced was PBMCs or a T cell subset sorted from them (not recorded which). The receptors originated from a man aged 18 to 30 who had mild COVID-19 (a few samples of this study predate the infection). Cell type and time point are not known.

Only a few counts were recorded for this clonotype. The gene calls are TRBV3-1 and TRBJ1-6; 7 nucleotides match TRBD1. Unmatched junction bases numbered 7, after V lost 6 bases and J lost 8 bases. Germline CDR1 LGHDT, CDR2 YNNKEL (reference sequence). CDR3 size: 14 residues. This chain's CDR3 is CASRLTTGYSPLHF. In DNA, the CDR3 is TGTGCCAGCAGACTCACGACAGGGTATTCACCCCTCCACTTT.

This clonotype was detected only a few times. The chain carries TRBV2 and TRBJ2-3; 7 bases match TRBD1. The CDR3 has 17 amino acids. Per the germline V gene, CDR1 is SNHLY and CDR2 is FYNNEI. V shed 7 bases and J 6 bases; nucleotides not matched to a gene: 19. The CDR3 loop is CASTPALGTVWSDTQYF. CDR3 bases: TGTGCCAGCACCCCGGCATTGGGGACAGTGTGGTCGGATACGCAGTATTTT.

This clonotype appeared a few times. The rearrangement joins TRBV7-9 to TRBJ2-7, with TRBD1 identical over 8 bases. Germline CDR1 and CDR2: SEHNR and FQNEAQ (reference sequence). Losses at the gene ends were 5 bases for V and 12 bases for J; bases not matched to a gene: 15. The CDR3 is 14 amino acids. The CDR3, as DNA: TGTGCCAGCAGCCCGTCGGGCCCCGACAGGGGAAGGTACTTC. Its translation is CASSPSGPDRGRYF.

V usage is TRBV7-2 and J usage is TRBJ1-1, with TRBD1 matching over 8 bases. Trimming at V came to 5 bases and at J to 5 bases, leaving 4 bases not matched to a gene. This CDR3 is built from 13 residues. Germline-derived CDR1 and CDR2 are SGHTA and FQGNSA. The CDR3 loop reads CASSLWTGTEAFF. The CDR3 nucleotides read TGTGCCAGCAGCCTGTGGACAGGGACTGAAGCTTTCTTT.

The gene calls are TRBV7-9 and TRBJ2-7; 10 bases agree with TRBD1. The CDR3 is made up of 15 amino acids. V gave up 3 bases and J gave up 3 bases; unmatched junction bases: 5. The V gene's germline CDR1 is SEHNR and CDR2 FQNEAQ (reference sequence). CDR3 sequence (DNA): TGTGCCAGCAGCTTGGGGGACAGGGGTCTCTACGAGCAGTACTTC. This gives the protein CASSLGDRGLYEQYF.

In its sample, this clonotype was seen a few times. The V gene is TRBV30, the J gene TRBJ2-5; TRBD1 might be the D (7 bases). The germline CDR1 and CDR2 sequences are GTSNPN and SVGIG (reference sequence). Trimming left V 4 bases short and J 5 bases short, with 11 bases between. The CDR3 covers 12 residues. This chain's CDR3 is CAWTPGGETQYF. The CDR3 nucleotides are TGTGCCTGGACACCAGGGGGGGAGACCCAGTACTTC. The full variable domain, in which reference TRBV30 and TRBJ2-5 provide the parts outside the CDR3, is SQTIHQWPATLVQPVGSPLSLECTVEGTSNPNLYWYRQAAGRGLQLLFYSVGIGQISSEVPQNLSASRPQDRQFILSSKKLLLSDSGFYLCAWTPGGETQYFGPGTRLLVL.

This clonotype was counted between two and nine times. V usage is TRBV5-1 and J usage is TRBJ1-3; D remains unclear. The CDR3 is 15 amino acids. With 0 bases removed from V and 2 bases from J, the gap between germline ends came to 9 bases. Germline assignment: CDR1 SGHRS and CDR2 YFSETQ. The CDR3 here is CASSLEPGTGNTIYF. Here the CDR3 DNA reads TGCGCCAGCAGCTTGGAACCCGGGACTGGAAACACCATATATTTT.

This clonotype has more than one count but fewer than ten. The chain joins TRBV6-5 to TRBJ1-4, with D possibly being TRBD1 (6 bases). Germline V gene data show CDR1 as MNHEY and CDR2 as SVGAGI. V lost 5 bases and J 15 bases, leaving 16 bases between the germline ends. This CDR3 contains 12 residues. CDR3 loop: CASSPSPGHLFF. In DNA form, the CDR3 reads TGTGCCAGCAGTCCTAGCCCGGGACACTTGTTTTTT.

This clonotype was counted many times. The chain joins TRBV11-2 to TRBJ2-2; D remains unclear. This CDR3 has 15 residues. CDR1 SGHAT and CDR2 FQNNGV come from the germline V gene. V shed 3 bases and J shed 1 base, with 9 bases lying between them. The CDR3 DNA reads TGTGCCAGCAGCTTTTTGATAGAGAACACCGGGGAGCTGTTTTTT. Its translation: CASSFLIENTGELFF.

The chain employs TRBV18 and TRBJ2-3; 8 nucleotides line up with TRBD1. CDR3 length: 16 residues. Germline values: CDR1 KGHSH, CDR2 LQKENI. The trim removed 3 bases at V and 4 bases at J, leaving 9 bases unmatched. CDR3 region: CASSPPLGQEADTQYF. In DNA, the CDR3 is TGTGCCAGCTCACCCCCTTTGGGACAGGAGGCAGATACGCAGTATTTT. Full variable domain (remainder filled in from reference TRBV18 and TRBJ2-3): NAGVMQNPRHLVRRRGQEARLRCSPMKGHSHVYWYRQLPEEGLKFMVYLQKENIIDESGMPKERFSAEFPKEGPSILRIQQVVRGDSAAYFCASSPPLGQEADTQYFGPGTRLTVL.

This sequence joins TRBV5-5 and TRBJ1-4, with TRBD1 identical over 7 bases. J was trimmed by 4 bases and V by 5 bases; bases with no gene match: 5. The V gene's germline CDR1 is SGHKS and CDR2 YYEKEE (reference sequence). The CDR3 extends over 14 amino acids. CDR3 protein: CASSFDRVNEKLFF. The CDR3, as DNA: TGTGCCAGCAGTTTCGACAGGGTTAATGAAAAACTGTTTTTT.